Each of the 5 T cell receptor beta chains below was sequenced from the same sample in a study of identical twins. TCRdb reanalysed the 5' RACE reads using MiXCR and keeps one entry per CDR3 protein. The sample consists of approximately 210,000 distinct CDR3 sequences, 6.5% of them appearing once. The same data also went into a second study, on T cells expressing NK-cell markers.

The sequenced sample consisted of CD8+ T cells sorted from blood. The origin of the receptors is a woman between 18 and 29 years old in good health.

This chain connects TRBV27 to TRBJ2-3, with D uncertain. V lost 4 bases and J 2 bases, leaving 13 bases between the germline ends. CDR1 is MNHEY, CDR2 SMNVEV, per germline (reference sequence). The CDR3 runs to 15 residues. The CDR3 DNA is TGTGCCAGCAGTTCTCTAATTACTTACACAGATACGCAGTATTTT. Translated, it gives CASSSLITYTDTQYF.

The J gene is TRBJ2-2, the V gene TRBV6-1; D ambiguous. Germline lookup yields CDR1 MNHNS and CDR2 SASEGT. The CDR3 totals 14 residues. CDR3 DNA: TGTGCTAGTCAAGAGCTCCCGAACACCGGGGAGCTGTTTTTT. Its protein product is CASQELPNTGELFF.

The chain links TRBV7-9 to TRBJ2-7; perhaps TRBD2 as D (5 bases). Per germline, CDR1 SEHNR and CDR2 FQNEAQ (reference sequence). This CDR3 contains 12 residues. CDR3 coding DNA: TGTGCTGGGGTACCGGACGGAGGCGAGCAGTACTTC. Its protein product is CAGVPDGGEQYF.

V gene TRBV27 combines with J gene TRBJ1-1; D is unresolved. Germline CDR1 MNHEY, CDR2 SMNVEV (reference sequence). Between the trimmed V and J ends, which lost 1 base and 5 bases, there was a span of 14 bases. The CDR3 length is 15 residues. The CDR3 sequence is CASSLFYGSGTEAFF. CDR3 bases: TGTGCCAGCAGTTTATTCTATGGGTCGGGGACTGAAGCTTTCTTT.

Here the CDR3 DNA reads TGCAGCGTTGTAACAGCCACCGGGGAGCTGTTTTTT. It is translated as CSVVTATGELFF. The chain joins TRBV29-1 to TRBJ2-2; D ambiguous. The CDR3 has 12 amino acids. Trimming took off 4 bases at V and 4 bases at J, with 7 bases between the two ends. Germline V gene data show CDR1 as SQVTM and CDR2 as ANQGSEA.